Each of the 6 T cell receptor beta chains below was sequenced from the same sample in a study of T cell repertoires in cytomegalovirus infection. MiXCR, applied by TCRdb to the reads, yields one record per CDR3 protein. The sample records 150,000 to 180,000 distinct CDR3 sequences, 20% to 30% being singletons. Sequenced: PBMCs. Every receptor here comes from a human donor in good health (CMV status not recorded). Some clones in this sample may be carry-over from other donors' samples.

The CDR3 sequence: CASILSGGSIYNEQFF. CDR3 nucleotides: TGTGCCAGCATCCTTAGCGGGGGAAGCATTTACAATGAGCAGTTCTTC. The chain combines TRBV7-8 with TRBJ2-1; 9 bases are a match to TRBD2. CDR1 SGHVS and CDR2 FQNEAQ come from the germline V gene. Germline trimming cut 7 bases from V and 4 bases from J; bases unmatched to any gene: 11. The CDR3 runs to 16 residues.

This chain joins TRBV19 and TRBJ1-5; 7 nucleotides line up with TRBD1. The CDR3 runs to 13 residues. Per the germline V gene, CDR1 is LNHDA and CDR2 is SQIVND (reference sequence). V lost 8 bases, J lost 2 bases, and 3 bases stayed unmatched. The CDR3 sequence: CASRGQRNQPQHF. CDR3 nucleotide sequence: TGTGCCAGTCGGGGACAGCGCAATCAGCCCCAGCATTTT.

The V call is TRBV12-3 or TRBV12-4, the J call TRBJ1-5; D ambiguous. V was cut by 6 bases and J by 6 bases, with 9 bases left in between. The CDR3 loop spans 12 amino acids. CDR3 region: CASRPEGQPQHF. As DNA, the CDR3 is TGTGCCAGCAGACCAGAGGGTCAGCCCCAGCATTTT.

There are a few counts of this clonotype. The V and J genes are TRBV9 and TRBJ2-1; D unresolved. V dropped 1 base and J dropped 8 bases, with 16 bases sitting between them. This CDR3 spans 15 amino acids. The germline gives CDR1 SGDLS, CDR2 YYNGEE. This CDR3 reads CASSVSGGVWDEQFF. CDR3 DNA sequence: TGTGCCAGCAGCGTATCCGGTGGGGTGTGGGATGAGCAGTTCTTC.

The chain carries TRBV29-1 and TRBJ2-3; D gene uncertain. Deletions cut 7 bases from V and 0 bases from J, with 14 bases between. The CDR3 is 14 residues long. Germline CDR1 reads SQVTM; CDR2 reads ANQGSEA. The CDR3 nucleotides read TGCAGCGGACGCCAGAGGATTAGCACAGATACGCAGTATTTT. It codes for CSGRQRISTDTQYF.

This clonotype was seen a handful of times. This chain uses TRBV9 with TRBJ2-7; tentatively, D is TRBD1 (5 bases). This CDR3 spans 14 amino acids. Germline V lookup: CDR1 SGDLS, CDR2 YYNGEE. The germline V and J ends were trimmed by 0 bases and 3 bases, with 10 bases remaining between them. DNA of the CDR3: TGTGCCAGCAGCGTAGAAGTAGGGGACTACGAGCAGTACTTC. This translates into CASSVEVGDYEQYF.